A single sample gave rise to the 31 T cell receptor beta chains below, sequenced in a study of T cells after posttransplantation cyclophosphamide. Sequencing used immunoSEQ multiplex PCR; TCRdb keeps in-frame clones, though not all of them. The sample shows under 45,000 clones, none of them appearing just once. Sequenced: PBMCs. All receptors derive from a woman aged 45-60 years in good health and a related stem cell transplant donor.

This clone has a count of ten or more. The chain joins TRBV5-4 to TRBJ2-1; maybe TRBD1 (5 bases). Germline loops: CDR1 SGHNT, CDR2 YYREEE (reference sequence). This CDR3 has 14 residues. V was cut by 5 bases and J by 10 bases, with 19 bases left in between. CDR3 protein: CASRGRGGPGEQFF. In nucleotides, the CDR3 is TGTGCCAGCAGAGGTAGGGGCGGCCCTGGGGAGCAGTTCTTC.

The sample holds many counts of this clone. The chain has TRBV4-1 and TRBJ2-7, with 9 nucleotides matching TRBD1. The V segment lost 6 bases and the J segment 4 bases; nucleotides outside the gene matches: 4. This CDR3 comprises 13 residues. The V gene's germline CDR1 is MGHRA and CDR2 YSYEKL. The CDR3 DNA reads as TGCGCCAGCAGGCGGACAGGGGATTACGAGCAGTACTTC. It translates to CASRRTGDYEQYF.

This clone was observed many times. The CDR3 DNA is TGTGCCAGCAGCCCCCTCGCCGTCGGCTCCTACGAGCAGTACTTC. It is translated as CASSPLAVGSYEQYF. This rearrangement joins TRBV7-2 to TRBJ2-7; D gene ambiguous. The CDR3 runs to 15 residues. Trimming pared 5 bases from V and 0 bases from J, leaving 14 bases between. In germline, CDR1 is SGHTA, CDR2 FQGNSA.

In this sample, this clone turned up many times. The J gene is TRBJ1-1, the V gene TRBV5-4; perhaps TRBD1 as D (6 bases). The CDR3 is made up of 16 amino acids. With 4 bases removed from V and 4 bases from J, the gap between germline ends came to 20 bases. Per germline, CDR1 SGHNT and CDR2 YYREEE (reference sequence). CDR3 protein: CASSPGGTGYSTEAFF. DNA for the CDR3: TGTGCCAGCAGCCCAGGAGGAACAGGGTACAGCACTGAAGCTTTCTTT.

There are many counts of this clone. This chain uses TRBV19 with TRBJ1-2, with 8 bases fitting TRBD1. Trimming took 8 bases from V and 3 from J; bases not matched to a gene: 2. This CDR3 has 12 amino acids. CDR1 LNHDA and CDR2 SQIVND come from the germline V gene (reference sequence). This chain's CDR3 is CASGGQDYGYTF. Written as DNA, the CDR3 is TGTGCCAGTGGGGGACAGGACTATGGCTACACCTTC.

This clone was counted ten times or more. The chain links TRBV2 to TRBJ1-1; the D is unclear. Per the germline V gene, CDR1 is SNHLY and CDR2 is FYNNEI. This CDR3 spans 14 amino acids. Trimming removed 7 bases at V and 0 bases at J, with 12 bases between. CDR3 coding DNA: TGTGCCAGCAAGGTGGAGCCACTGAACACTGAAGCTTTCTTT. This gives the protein CASKVEPLNTEAFF.

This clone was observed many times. CDR3: CASSIVGLAGDYEQYF. The CDR3 DNA follows: TGTGCCAGCAGCATAGTGGGACTAGCGGGGGACTACGAGCAGTACTTC. The chain couples TRBV21-1 to TRBJ2-7; the table's D call, TRBD2, was not checked against the DNA. TRBV21-1 corresponds to a pseudogene. CDR3 length: 16 residues.

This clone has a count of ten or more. The chain's CDR3 is CASSIGATAASYEQYF. The CDR3 region has the DNA TGTGCCAGTAGTATCGGTGCAACAGCTGCATCCTACGAGCAGTACTTC. The J gene is TRBJ2-7, the V gene TRBV19; D is ambiguous. Trimming left V 3 bases short and J 1 base short, with 16 bases between. The CDR3 is 16 residues long. The germline V gene has CDR1 LNHDA and CDR2 SQIVND (reference sequence).

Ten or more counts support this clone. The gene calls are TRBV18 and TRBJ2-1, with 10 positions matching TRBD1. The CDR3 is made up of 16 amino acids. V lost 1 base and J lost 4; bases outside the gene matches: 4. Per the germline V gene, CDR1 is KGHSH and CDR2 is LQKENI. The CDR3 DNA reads TGTGCCAGCTCACCACAGGGACAGGGGATATACAATGAGCAGTTCTTC. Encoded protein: CASSPQGQGIYNEQFF.

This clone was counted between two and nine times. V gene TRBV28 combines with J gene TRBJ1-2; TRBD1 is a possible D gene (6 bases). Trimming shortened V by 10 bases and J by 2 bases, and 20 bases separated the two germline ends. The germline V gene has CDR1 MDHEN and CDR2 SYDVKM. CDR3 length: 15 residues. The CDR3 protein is CATDPGGGRNYGYTF. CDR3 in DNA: TGTGCCACCGACCCGGGGGGGGGCCGAAACTATGGCTACACCTTC.

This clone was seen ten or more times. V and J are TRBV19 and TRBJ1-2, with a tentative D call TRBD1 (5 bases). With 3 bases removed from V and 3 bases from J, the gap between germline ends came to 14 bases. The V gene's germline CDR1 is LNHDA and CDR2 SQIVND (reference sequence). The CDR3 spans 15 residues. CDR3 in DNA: TGTGCCAGTAGTATTGGCGGCAGGGTTTACTATGGCTACACCTTC. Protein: CASSIGGRVYYGYTF.

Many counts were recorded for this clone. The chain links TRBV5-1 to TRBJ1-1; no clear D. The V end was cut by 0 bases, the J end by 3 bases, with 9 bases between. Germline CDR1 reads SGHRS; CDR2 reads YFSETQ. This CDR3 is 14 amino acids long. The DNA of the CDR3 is TGCGCCAGCAGCTTGGCATTTCAGGACACTGAAGCTTTCTTT. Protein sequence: CASSLAFQDTEAFF.

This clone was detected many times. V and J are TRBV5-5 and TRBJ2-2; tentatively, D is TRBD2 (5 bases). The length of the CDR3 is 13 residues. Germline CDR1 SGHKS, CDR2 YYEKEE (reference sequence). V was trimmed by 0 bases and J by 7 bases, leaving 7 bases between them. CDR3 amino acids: CASSLGTYGELFF. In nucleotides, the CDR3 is TGTGCCAGCAGCTTGGGGACTTACGGGGAGCTGTTTTTT.

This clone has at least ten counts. CDR3 DNA: TGTGCCAGCAGCACAACAGGGGTTAGCAATCAGCCCCAGCATTTT. Translation: CASSTTGVSNQPQHF. The V gene is TRBV7-2, the J gene TRBJ1-5, with 7 bases fitting TRBD1. With V trimmed by 5 bases and J by 0 bases, 4 bases remained unmatched. CDR1 is SGHTA, CDR2 FQGNSA, per germline. This CDR3 spans 15 amino acids.

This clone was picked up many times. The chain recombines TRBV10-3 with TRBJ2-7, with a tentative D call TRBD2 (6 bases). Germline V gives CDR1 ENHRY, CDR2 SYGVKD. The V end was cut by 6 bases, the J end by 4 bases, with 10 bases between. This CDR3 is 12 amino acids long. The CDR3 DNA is TGTGCCATCAGGGAGGGACTTTACGAGCAGTACTTC. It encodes CAIREGLYEQYF.

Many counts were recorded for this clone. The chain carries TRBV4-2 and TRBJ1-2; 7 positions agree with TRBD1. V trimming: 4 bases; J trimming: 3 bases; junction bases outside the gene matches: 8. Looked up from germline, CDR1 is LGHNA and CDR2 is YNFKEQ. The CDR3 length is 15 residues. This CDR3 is CASSPLSGGYYGYTF. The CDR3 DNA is TGTGCCAGCAGCCCCCTCTCAGGGGGTTACTATGGCTACACCTTC.

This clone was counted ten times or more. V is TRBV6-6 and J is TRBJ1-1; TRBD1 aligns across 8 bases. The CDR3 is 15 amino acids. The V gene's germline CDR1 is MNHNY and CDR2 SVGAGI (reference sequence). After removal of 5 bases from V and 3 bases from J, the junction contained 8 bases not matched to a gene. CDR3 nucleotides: TGTGCCAGCAGTCCCATGGACAGGGCAGACACTGAAGCTTTCTTT. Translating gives CASSPMDRADTEAFF.

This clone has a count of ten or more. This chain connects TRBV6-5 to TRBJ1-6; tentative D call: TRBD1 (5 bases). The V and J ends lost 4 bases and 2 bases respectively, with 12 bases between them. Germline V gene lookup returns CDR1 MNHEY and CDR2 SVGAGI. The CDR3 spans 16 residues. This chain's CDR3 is CASSLGGGAYNSPLHF. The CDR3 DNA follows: TGTGCCAGCAGTTTGGGTGGGGGGGCCTATAATTCACCCCTCCACTTT.

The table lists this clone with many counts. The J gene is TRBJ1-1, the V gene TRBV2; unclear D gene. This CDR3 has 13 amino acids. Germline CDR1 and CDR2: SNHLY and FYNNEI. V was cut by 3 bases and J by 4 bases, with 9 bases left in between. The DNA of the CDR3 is TGTGCCAGCAGTGAGTCTGGCAGCACTGAAGCTTTCTTT. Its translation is CASSESGSTEAFF.

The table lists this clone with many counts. The CDR3 DNA reads as TGTGCCAGCAGCTTGTTAAGCGGGGGGGCTGCAGATACGCAGTATTTT. Translation: CASSLLSGGAADTQYF. The rearrangement uses TRBV11-1 and TRBJ2-3; 10 positions match TRBD2. V lost 3 bases and J lost 4; bases outside the gene matches: 7. Germline V gene data show CDR1 as SGHAT and CDR2 as FQDESV (reference sequence). This CDR3 region has 16 residues.

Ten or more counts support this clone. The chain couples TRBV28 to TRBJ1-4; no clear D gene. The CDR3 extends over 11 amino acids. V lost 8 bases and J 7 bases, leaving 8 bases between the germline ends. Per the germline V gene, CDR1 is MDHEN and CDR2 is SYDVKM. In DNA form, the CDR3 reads TGTGCCAGCCAAATCGGTGAAAAACTGTTTTTT. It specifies CASQIGEKLFF.

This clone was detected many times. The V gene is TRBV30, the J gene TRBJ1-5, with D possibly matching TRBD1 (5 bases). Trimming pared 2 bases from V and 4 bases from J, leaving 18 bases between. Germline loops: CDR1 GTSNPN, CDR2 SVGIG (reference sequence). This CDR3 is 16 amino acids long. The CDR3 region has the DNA TGTGCCTGGAGTCAACGGGGGGGGGTAAGGAATCAGCCCCAGCATTTT. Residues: CAWSQRGGVRNQPQHF.

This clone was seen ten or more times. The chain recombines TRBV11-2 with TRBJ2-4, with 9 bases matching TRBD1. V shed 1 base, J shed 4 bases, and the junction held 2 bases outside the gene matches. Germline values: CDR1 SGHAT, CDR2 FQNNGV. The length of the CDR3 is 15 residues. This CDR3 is CASSLGTGAKNIQYF. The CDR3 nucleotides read TGTGCCAGCAGCTTAGGGACAGGGGCTAAAAACATTCAGTACTTC.

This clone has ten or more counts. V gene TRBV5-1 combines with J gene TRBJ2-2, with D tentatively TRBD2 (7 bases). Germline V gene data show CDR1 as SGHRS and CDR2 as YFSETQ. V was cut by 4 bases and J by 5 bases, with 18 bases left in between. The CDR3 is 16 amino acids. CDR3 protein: CASSLMGGRGTGELFF. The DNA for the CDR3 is TGCGCCAGCAGCCTGATGGGGGGGCGCGGTACCGGGGAGCTGTTTTTT. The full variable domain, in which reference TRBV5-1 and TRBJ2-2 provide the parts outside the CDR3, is KAGVTQTPRYLIKTRGQQVTLSCSPISGHRSVSWYQQTPGQGLQFLFEYFSETQRNKGNFPGRFSGRQFSNSRSEMNVSTLELGDSALYLCASSLMGGRGTGELFFGEGSRLTVL.

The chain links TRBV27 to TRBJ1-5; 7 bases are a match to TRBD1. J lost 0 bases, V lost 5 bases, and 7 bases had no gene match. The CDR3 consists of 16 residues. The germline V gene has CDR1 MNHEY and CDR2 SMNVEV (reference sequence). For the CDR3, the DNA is TGTGCCAGCAGTATCGGACAGGCCTATAGCAATCAGCCCCAGCATTTT. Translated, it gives CASSIGQAYSNQPQHF.

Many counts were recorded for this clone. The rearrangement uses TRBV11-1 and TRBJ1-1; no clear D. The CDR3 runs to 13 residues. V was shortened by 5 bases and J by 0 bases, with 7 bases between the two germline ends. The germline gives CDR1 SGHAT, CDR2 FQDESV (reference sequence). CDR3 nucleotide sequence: TGTGCCAGCAGCACCGGAGTGAACACTGAAGCTTTCTTT. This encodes CASSTGVNTEAFF.

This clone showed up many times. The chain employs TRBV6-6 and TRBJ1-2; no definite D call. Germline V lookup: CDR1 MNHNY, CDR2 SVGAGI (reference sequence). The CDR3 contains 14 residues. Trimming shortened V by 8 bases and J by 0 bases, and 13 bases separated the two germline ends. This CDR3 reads CASLEASSNYGYTF. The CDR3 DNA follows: TGTGCCAGCTTGGAGGCTTCCTCTAACTATGGCTACACCTTC.

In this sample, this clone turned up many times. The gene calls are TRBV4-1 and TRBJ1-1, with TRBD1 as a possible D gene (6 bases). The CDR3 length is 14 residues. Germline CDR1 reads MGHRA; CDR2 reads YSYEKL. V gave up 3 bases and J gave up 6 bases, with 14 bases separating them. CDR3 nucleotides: TGCGCCAGCAGCCAGGTAAGGGGGATCGCTGAAGCTTTCTTT. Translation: CASSQVRGIAEAFF.

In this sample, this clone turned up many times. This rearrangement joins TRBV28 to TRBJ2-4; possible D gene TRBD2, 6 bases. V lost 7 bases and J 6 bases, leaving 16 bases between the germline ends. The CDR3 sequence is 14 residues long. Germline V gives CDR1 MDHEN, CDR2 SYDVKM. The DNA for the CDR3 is TGTGCCAGCAATATAGGAGGGGTGGGAAACATTCAGTACTTC. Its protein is CASNIGGVGNIQYF.

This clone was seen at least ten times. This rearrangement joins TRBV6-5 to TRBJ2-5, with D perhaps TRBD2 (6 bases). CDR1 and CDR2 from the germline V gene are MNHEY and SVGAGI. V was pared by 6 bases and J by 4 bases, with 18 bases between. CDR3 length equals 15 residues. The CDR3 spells CASSRAGGASETQYF. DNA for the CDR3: TGTGCCAGCAGCCGTGCTGGCGGGGCCTCAGAGACCCAGTACTTC.

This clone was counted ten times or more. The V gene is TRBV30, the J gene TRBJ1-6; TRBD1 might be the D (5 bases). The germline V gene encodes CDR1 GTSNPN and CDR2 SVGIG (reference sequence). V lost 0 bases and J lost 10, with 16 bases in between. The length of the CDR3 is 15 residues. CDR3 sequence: CAWSVPGRASSPLHF. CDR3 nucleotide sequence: TGTGCCTGGAGTGTACCTGGCAGGGCCAGCTCACCCCTCCACTTT. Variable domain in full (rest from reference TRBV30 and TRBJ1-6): SQTIHQWPATLVQPVGSPLSLECTVEGTSNPNLYWYRQAAGRGLQLLFYSVGIGQISSEVPQNLSASRPQDRQFILSSKKLLLSDSGFYLCAWSVPGRASSPLHFGNGTRLTVT.